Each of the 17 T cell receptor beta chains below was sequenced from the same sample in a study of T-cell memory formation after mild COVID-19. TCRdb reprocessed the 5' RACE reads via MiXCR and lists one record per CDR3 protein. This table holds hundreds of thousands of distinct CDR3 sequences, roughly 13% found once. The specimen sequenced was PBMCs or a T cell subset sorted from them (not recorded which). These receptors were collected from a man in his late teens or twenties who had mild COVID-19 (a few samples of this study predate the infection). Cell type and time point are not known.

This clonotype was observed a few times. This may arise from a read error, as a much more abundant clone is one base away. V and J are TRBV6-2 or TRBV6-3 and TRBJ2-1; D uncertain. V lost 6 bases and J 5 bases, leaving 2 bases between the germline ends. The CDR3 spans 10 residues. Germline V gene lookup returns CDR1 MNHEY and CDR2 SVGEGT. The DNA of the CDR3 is TGTGCCAGCAGCCACAATGAGCAGTTCTTC. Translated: CASSHNEQFF.

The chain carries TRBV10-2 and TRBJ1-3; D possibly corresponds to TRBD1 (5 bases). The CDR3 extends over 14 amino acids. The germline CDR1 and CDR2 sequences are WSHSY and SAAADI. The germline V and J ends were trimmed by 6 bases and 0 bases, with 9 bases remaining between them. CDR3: CASRTTDSGNTIYF. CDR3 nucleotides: TGCGCCAGCAGGACGACAGACTCTGGAAACACCATATATTTT.

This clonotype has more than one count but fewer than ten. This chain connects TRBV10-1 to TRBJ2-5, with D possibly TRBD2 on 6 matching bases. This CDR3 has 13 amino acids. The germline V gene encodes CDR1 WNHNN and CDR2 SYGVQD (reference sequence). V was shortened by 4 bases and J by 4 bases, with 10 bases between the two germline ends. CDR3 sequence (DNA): TGCGCCAGCAGTGCAGGGAGGCGAGAGACCCAGTACTTC. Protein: CASSAGRRETQYF.

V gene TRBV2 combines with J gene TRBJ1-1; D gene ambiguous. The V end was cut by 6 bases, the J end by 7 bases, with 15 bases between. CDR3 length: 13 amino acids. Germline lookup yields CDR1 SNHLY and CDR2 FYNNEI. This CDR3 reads CASRVDVGNEAFF. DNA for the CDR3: TGTGCCAGCAGGGTCGATGTGGGGAATGAAGCTTTCTTT.

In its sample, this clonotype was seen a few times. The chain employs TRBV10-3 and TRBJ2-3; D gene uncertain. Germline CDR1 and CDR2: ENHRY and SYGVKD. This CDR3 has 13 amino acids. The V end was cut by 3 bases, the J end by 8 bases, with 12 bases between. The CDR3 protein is CAISDPRMGTQYF. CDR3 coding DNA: TGTGCCATCAGTGATCCGCGGATGGGTACGCAGTATTTT.

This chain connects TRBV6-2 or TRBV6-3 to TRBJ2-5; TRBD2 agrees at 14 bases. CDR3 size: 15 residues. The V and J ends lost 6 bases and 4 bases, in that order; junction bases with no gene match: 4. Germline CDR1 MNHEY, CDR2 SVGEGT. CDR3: CASSIGLAGGETQYF. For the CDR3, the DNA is TGTGCCAGCAGCATCGGACTAGCGGGGGGAGAGACCCAGTACTTC.

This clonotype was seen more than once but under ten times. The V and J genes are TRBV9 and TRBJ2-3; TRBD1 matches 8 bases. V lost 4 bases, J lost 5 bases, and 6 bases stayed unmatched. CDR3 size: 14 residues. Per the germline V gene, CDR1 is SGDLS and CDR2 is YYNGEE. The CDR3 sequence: CASSTRTGQDTQYF. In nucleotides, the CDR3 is TGTGCCAGCAGCACCCGGACAGGGCAAGATACGCAGTATTTT.

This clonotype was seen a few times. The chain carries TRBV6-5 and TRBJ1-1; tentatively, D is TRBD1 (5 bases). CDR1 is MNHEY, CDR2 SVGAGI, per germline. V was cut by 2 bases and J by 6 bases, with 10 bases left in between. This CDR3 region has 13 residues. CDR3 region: CASSYAGGAEAFF. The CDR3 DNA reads TGTGCCAGCAGTTACGCGGGGGGGGCTGAAGCTTTCTTT.

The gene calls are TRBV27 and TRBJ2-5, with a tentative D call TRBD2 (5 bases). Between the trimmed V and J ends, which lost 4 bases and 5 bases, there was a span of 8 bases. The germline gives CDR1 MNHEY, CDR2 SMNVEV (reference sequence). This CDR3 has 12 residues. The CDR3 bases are TGTGCCAGCAGTTCGACTACGGAGACCCAGTACTTC. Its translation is CASSSTTETQYF.

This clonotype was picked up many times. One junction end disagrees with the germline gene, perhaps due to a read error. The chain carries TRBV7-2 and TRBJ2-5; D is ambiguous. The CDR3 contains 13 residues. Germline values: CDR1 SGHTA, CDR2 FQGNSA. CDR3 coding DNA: TGTGCCAGCAGTTTAGGCCCTCAAGAGACCCAGTACTTC. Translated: CASSLGPQETQYF.

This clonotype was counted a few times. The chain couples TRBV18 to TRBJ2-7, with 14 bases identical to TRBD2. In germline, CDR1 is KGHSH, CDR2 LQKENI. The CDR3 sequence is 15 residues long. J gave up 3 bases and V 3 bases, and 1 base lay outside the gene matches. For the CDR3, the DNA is TGTGCCAGCTCACCGACTAGCGGGGGGGTCTACGAGCAGTACGTC. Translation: CASSPTSGGVYEQYV.

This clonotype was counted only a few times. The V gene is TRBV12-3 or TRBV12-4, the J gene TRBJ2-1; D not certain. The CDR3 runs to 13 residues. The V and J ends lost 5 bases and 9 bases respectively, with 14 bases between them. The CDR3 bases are TGTGCCAGCAGTCGGATGTGGAACACTGAGCAGTTCTTC. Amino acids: CASSRMWNTEQFF.

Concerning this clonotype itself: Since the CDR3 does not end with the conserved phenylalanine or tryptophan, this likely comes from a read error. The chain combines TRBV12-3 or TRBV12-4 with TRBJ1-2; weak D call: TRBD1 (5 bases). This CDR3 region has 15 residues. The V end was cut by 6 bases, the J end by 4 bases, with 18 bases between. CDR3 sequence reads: CASSSMQGDAYGYTL. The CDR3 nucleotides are TGTGCCAGCAGCTCCATGCAGGGTGACGCCTATGGCTACACCTTG.

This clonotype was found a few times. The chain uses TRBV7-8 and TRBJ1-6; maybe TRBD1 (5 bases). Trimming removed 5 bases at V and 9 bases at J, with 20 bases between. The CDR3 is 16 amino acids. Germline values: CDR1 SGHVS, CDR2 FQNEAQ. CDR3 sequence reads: CASSPGGNSGFSPLHF. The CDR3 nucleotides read TGTGCCAGCAGCCCGGGGGGGAACTCAGGGTTTTCACCCCTCCACTTT. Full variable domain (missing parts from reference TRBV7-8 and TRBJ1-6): GAGVSQSPRYKVAKRGQDVALRCDPISGHVSLFWYQQALGQGPEFLTYFQNEAQLDKSGLPSDRFFAERPEGSVSTLKIQRTQQEDSAVYLCASSPGGNSGFSPLHFGNGTRLTVT.

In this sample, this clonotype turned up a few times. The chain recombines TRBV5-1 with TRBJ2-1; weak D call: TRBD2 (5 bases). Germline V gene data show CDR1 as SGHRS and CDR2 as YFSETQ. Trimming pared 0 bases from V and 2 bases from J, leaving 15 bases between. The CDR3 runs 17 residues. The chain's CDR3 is CASSLAVLAPTYNEQFF. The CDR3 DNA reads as TGCGCCAGCAGCTTGGCGGTCCTAGCTCCAACCTACAATGAGCAGTTCTTC. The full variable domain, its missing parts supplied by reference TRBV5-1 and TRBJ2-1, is KAGVTQTPRYLIKTRGQQVTLSCSPISGHRSVSWYQQTPGQGLQFLFEYFSETQRNKGNFPGRFSGRQFSNSRSEMNVSTLELGDSALYLCASSLAVLAPTYNEQFFGPGTRLTVL.

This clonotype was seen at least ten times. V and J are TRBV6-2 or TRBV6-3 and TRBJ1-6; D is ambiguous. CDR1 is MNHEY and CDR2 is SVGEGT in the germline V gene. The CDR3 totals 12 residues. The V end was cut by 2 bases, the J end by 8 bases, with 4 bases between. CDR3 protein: CASSYRDSPLHF. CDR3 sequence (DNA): TGTGCCAGCAGTTACCGGGATTCACCCCTCCACTTT.

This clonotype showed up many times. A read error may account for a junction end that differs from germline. For the CDR3, the DNA is TGTGCCTGCAGCCAAGCCGTTGGACTTTCGGAGACCCAGTACTTC. Translation gives CACSQAVGLSETQYF. The rearrangement joins TRBV4-2 to TRBJ2-5; D might be TRBD2 (5 bases). The germline V gene has CDR1 LGHNA and CDR2 YNFKEQ. The CDR3 loop spans 15 amino acids.